A single sample is the source of the 23 T cell receptor beta chains below, sequenced in a study of blood T cell repertoires in COVID-19. Only in-frame clones appear in the TCRdb table, and some are missing; sequencing was by immunoSEQ multiplex PCR. The sample shows roughly 200,000 clones, about 88% of them seen only once. The sequenced sample consisted of peripheral blood. The receptors were gathered from a man aged 50 or older with COVID-19, enrolled during active disease.

Only a few counts were recorded for this clone. The genes are TRBV4-2 and TRBJ1-2; D remains unclear. This CDR3 contains 16 residues. In germline, CDR1 is LGHNA, CDR2 YNFKEQ. The V end lost 0 bases, the J end lost 0 bases, and 11 bases lay between the germline ends. CDR3 sequence (DNA): TGTGCCAGCAGCCAAGATTGGCAGAATACTAACTATGGCTACACCTTC. It encodes CASSQDWQNTNYGYTF.

This chain connects TRBV5-4 to TRBJ2-7; 8 bases line up with TRBD2. The CDR3 totals 16 residues. Germline assignment: CDR1 SGHNT and CDR2 YYREEE (reference sequence). The V and J ends lost 4 bases and 5 bases, in that order; junction bases with no gene match: 14. This CDR3 reads CASSGGGGGPSHEQYF. The CDR3 bases are TGTGCCAGCAGCGGCGGGGGCGGGGGGCCTAGTCACGAGCAGTACTTC.

This chain links TRBV15 with TRBJ1-2, with TRBD1 identical over 11 bases. The CDR3 has 18 residues. Germline trimming cut 0 bases from V and 2 bases from J; bases unmatched to any gene: 8. Germline V gene sequence: CDR1 LNHNV, CDR2 YYDKDF (reference sequence). The CDR3: CATSRDQPGQGGNYGYTF. In DNA form, the CDR3 reads TGTGCCACCAGCAGAGATCAACCGGGACAGGGGGGAAACTATGGCTACACCTTC.

The genes are TRBV19 and TRBJ1-1, with D possibly being TRBD1 (5 bases). The CDR3 contains 13 residues. V dropped 3 bases and J dropped 3 bases, with 8 bases sitting between them. CDR1 and CDR2 from the germline V gene are LNHDA and SQIVND (reference sequence). CDR3: CASSMIGDTEAFF. CDR3 in DNA: TGTGCCAGTAGTATGATAGGGGACACTGAAGCTTTCTTT.

CDR3 sequence: CAWSEDSINEQFF. CDR3 coding DNA: TGTGCCTGGAGTGAGGACTCGATTAATGAGCAGTTCTTC. This rearrangement joins TRBV30 to TRBJ2-1; D might be TRBD2 (5 bases). The CDR3 is 13 residues long. The V gene's germline CDR1 is GTSNPN and CDR2 SVGIG (reference sequence). Trimming cost V 1 base and J 7 bases, with 11 bases left between them.

The chain has TRBV20-1 and TRBJ1-1; the match to TRBD1 covers 7 bases. V gave up 3 bases and J gave up 1 base; unmatched junction bases: 5. Germline-derived CDR1 and CDR2 are DFQATT and SNEGSKA (reference sequence). The CDR3 is 14 residues long. Here the CDR3 DNA reads TGCAGTGCTAGTCCGACAGGGAGGAACACTGAAGCTTTCTTT. This translates into CSASPTGRNTEAFF.

The rearrangement uses TRBV5-1 and TRBJ2-1; a possible D gene is TRBD1 (5 bases). The V gene's germline CDR1 is SGHRS and CDR2 YFSETQ. The CDR3 is 17 residues long. The ends were cut back, 3 bases at V and 0 bases at J, with 16 bases in the middle. The CDR3 protein is CASSSPRADNSYNEQFF. DNA of the CDR3: TGCGCCAGCAGCTCTCCCAGGGCAGACAACTCCTACAATGAGCAGTTCTTC.

Of note for this clone: The same CDR3 arises from other DNA sequences in this sample as well. V and J are TRBV24-1 and TRBJ2-1, with 7 bases identical to TRBD2. Germline CDR1 is KGHDR and CDR2 is SFDVKD. The junction had 5 bases not matched to a gene; V was cut back by 4 bases and J by 3 bases. The length of the CDR3 is 15 residues. The CDR3 here is CATSDPSGGYNEQFF. The CDR3 DNA follows: TGTGCCACCAGTGACCCTAGCGGAGGCTACAATGAGCAGTTCTTC.

The rearrangement links TRBV9 to TRBJ2-3; a possible D gene is TRBD2 (5 bases). The CDR3 is 14 residues long. V was shortened by 2 bases and J by 6 bases, with 13 bases between the two germline ends. CDR1 is SGDLS, CDR2 YYNGEE, per germline. The CDR3 nucleotides are TGTGCCAGCAGCGTCGGACTCCCTCAGGATACGCAGTATTTT. It codes for CASSVGLPQDTQYF.

This rearrangement joins TRBV7-9 to TRBJ1-5, with 7 positions matching TRBD1. J lost 5 bases, V lost 4 bases, and 5 bases had no gene match. The germline V gene has CDR1 SEHNR and CDR2 FQNEAQ (reference sequence). This CDR3 has 14 residues. The CDR3 bases are TGTGCCAGCAGCTATACAGGGGAGGATCAGCCCCAGCATTTT. Its translation is CASSYTGEDQPQHF. The complete variable domain, with remaining parts taken from reference TRBV7-9 and TRBJ1-5, reads DTGVSQNPRHKITKRGQNVTFRCDPISEHNRLYWYRQTLGQGPEFLTYFQNEAQLEKSRLLSDRFSAERPKGSFSTLEIQRTEQGDSAMYLCASSYTGEDQPQHFGDGTRLSIL.

The rearrangement uses TRBV6-5 and TRBJ2-2; 8 nucleotides agree with TRBD2. The ends lost 2 bases at V and 5 bases at J; junction bases unmatched: 4. Germline V gives CDR1 MNHEY, CDR2 SVGAGI. CDR3 length equals 15 residues. CDR3 loop: CASSYGAGVTGELFF. CDR3 nucleotides: TGTGCCAGCAGTTACGGAGCGGGAGTTACCGGGGAGCTGTTTTTT.

V gene TRBV3-1 (or the pseudogene TRBV3-2) combines with J gene TRBJ1-4; 7 positions match TRBD1. Germline CDR1 reads LGHDT; CDR2 reads YNNKEL (reference sequence). The CDR3 has 14 residues. Germline trimming cut 2 bases from V and 3 bases from J; bases unmatched to any gene: 0. CDR3 nucleotides: TGTGCCAGCAGCCAACAGGGGGCTAATGAAAAACTGTTTTTT. It codes for CASSQQGANEKLFF.

This clone was seen a single time. The chain is built from TRBV4-2 and TRBJ2-7, with 8 bases aligning to TRBD1. Germline V gene sequence: CDR1 LGHNA, CDR2 YNFKEQ. After removal of 3 bases from V and 6 bases from J, the junction contained 7 bases not matched to a gene. This CDR3 has 14 amino acids. CDR3 sequence: CASSQETGVFEQYF. The CDR3 coding sequence is TGTGCCAGCAGCCAGGAGACAGGGGTTTTCGAGCAGTACTTC.

This clone was picked up a small number of times. V and J are TRBV25-1 and TRBJ2-3; 10 bases agree with TRBD2. Germline V CDR1 and CDR2: MGHDK, SYGVNS. There are 14 residues in the CDR3. V was clipped by 6 bases and J by 4 bases; unmatched bases: 4. CDR3 sequence (DNA): TGTGCCAGCAGCCCTAGCGGGAGCGCAGATACGCAGTATTTT. Amino acids: CASSPSGSADTQYF. The full variable domain, rest sourced from reference TRBV25-1 and TRBJ2-3, is EADIYQTPRYLVIGTGKKITLECSQTMGHDKMYWYQQDPGMELHLIHYSYGVNSTEKGDLSSESTVSRIRTEHFPLTLESARPSHTSQYLCASSPSGSADTQYFGPGTRLTVL.

This clone has more than one count but fewer than ten. The genes are TRBV4-2 and TRBJ2-1, with TRBD2 matching over 9 bases. J lost 2 bases, V lost 0 bases, and 5 bases had no gene match. The CDR3 is 17 amino acids. The germline gives CDR1 LGHNA, CDR2 YNFKEQ. The CDR3 DNA is TGTGCCAGCAGCCAAGATTTAGCGGGAGCGCCCTACAATGAGCAGTTCTTC. Residues: CASSQDLAGAPYNEQFF.

The V call is TRBV9, the J call TRBJ2-7; D is possibly TRBD2 (5 bases). The germline V gene encodes CDR1 SGDLS and CDR2 YYNGEE. This CDR3 has 14 amino acids. V was shortened by 0 bases and J by 2 bases, with 9 bases between the two germline ends. Here the CDR3 reads CASSVGGMTYEQYF. Here the CDR3 DNA reads TGTGCCAGCAGCGTAGGAGGGATGACCTACGAGCAGTACTTC.

The V gene is TRBV18, the J gene TRBJ2-7, with no clear D. The CDR3 runs 13 residues. Germline V gene data show CDR1 as KGHSH and CDR2 as LQKENI. The V end lost 8 bases, the J end lost 3 bases, and 14 bases lay between the germline ends. CDR3: CASQESALYEQYF. The CDR3 DNA reads as TGTGCCAGCCAAGAGTCCGCGCTCTACGAGCAGTACTTC. The variable domain in full, completed from reference TRBV18 and TRBJ2-7, reads NAGVMQNPRHLVRRRGQEARLRCSPMKGHSHVYWYRQLPEEGLKFMVYLQKENIIDESGMPKERFSAEFPKEGPSILRIQQVVRGDSAAYFCASQESALYEQYFGPGTRLTVT.

This clone was observed a single time. The chain joins TRBV29-1 to TRBJ2-7; D is undetermined. The CDR3 is 13 amino acids. Trimming cost V 3 bases and J 2 bases, with 11 bases left between them. CDR1 is SQVTM, CDR2 ANQGSEA, per germline. The CDR3 loop reads CSVDGPQPYEQYF. The CDR3 DNA sequence: TGCAGCGTTGATGGGCCCCAACCCTACGAGCAGTACTTC.

The chain recombines TRBV5-4 with TRBJ1-3; D is ambiguous. The germline CDR1 and CDR2 sequences are SGHNT and YYREEE (reference sequence). V lost 4 bases and J 2 bases, leaving 19 bases between the germline ends. The CDR3 length is 17 residues. The CDR3 coding sequence is TGTGCCAGCAGCCCTACTCCGACGCCGGGAACTGGAAACACCATATATTTT. Translated: CASSPTPTPGTGNTIYF.

The chain is built from TRBV12-2 and TRBJ2-3; the table's D call, TRBD2, has no DNA check behind it. TRBV12-2 represents a pseudogene. The CDR3 spans 17 residues. CDR3 sequence reads: CASRWSSGRPRTDTQYF. Written as DNA, the CDR3 is TGTGCAAGTCGCTGGTCTAGCGGGAGACCCCGCACAGATACGCAGTATTTT.

This chain connects TRBV6-5 to TRBJ1-1; D gene unclear. CDR1 and CDR2 (germline): MNHEY, SVGAGI. V was clipped by 5 bases and J by 4 bases, with 14 bases between them. This CDR3 contains 14 residues. The CDR3 DNA reads as TGTGCCAGCAGTCCCGCGGGGTGGCTCACTGAAGCTTTCTTT. It is translated as CASSPAGWLTEAFF.

The gene calls are TRBV19 and TRBJ1-2; D may be TRBD1 (5 bases). Between the trimmed V and J ends, which lost 2 bases and 1 base, there was a span of 20 bases. The CDR3 is made up of 18 amino acids. The germline V gene has CDR1 LNHDA and CDR2 SQIVND (reference sequence). The CDR3 loop reads CASSIPVAQAYSNYGYTF. The DNA for the CDR3 is TGTGCCAGTAGTATACCCGTGGCACAGGCCTATAGTAACTATGGCTACACCTTC.

V and J are TRBV5-1 and TRBJ2-1, with 7 positions matching TRBD1. V lost 4 bases to trimming and J lost 6 bases; unmatched junction nucleotides: 10. Germline CDR1 is SGHRS and CDR2 is YFSETQ. The CDR3 loop spans 15 amino acids. The CDR3 is CASSQQGQSTNEQFF. CDR3 DNA: TGCGCCAGCAGCCAACAGGGACAGTCGACCAATGAGCAGTTCTTC.